The source of this T cell receptor beta chain is a study of cytomegalovirus exposure and HLA in healthy donors. Germline V gene lookup returns CDR1 MDHEN and CDR2 SYDVKM. This CDR3 comprises 14 residues. V was clipped by 5 bases and J by 3 bases, with 13 bases between them. The primer mix had 60 Vbeta and 13 Jbeta primers. Method: immunoSEQ multiplex PCR; TCRdb's copy keeps in-frame clones and lacks some. The table includes around 170,000 clones, around 80% detected once. The chain links TRBV28 to TRBJ1-2; D unclear. The clonotype was recovered from a woman in her thirties or forties in good health and CMV-seronegative. Sequenced sample: PBMCs. The CDR3 nucleotides read TGTGCCAGCAGTCCCCCGGCGGGGTACTATGGCTACACCTTC. Its translation: CASSPPAGYYGYTF.